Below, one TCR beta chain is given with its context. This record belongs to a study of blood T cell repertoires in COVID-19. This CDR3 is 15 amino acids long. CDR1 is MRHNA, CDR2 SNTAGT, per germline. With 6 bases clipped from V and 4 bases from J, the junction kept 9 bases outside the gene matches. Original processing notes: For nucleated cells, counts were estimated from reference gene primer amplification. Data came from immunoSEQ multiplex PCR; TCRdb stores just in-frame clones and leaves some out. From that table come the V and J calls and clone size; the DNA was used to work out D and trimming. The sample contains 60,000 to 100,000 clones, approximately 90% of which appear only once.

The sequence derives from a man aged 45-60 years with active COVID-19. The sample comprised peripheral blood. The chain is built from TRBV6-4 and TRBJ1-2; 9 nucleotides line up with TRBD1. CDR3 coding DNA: TGTGCCAGCAGATCTACATCGACAGGGGGCTATGGCTACACCTTC. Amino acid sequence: CASRSTSTGGYGYTF.